One TCR beta chain is described in this entry. A few counts support this clone. The antigen it recognizes is unknown. Base qualities are not recorded, but no much larger clone differs from it by a single base. The record originates from a study of STAT5B mutations in CD4+ large granular lymphocyte leukemia (dated by TCRdb to the early 2020s). About the study as a whole: Among healthy controls, the CDR3 'QG' motif was associated with a particular HLA allele. The TCRbeta repertoires of CD4+ T-cell large granular lymphocyte leukemia patients were compared with the TCRbeta repertoires of healthy blood donors. Flow cytometry performed on FACSCanto II or FACSVerse showed that the purified fractions had more than 95% purity among lymphocytes.

The immunoSEQ assay at survey resolution was applied to genomic DNA for sequencing of TCRbeta rearrangements. Processing in the source paper ran as follows. In the TCR sequencing data, the lowest productive clonotype frequency that could be detected was 2.59 x 10-5. Only productive TCRbeta rearrangements, defined as complete and in-frame sequences, were included in the analyses. Clonality for each sample was calculated as Simpson clonality in the immunoSEQ Analyzer version 3.0. Clones were grouped by frequency into very rare, small, medium, large (1-20%) or hyperexpanded (>20%) categories. Generation probabilities were estimated with OLGA 1.2.3, V-gene circos plots were generated with VDJtools, specificities were searched for in VDJdb, and CDR3 motifs were identified with GLIPH. Held by TCRdb, this immuneACCESS table contains in-frame sequences only and omits some clones. Under half of the omission traces to an unresolved V gene where checked; the cause of the rest is unknown. That table supplies the V and J calls and clone size; D and trimming were determined from the DNA. The sample table contains fewer than 25,000 clones; only one count was recorded for under 80% of them. The top ten constitute over 0.4% of the sample.

The healthy controls were some 36 blood donors, and the buffy coats of these donors were supplied by the Finnish Red Cross blood service. All TCR-sequenced material derived from peripheral blood: patient blood samples and healthy donor buffy coats. Peripheral blood mononuclear cells were isolated by Ficoll-Hypaque gradient centrifugation. Magnetic purification was used to isolate CD4+ cells from the buffy coats of the healthy controls. Genomic DNA was extracted with the Gentra Puregene Cell and Tissue kit and quantified on a Qubit 2.0 fluorometer. The study at large found these results: Data were not HLA-matched; higher clonality in CD4+ versus CD8+ T-LGLL could reflect the relatively small sample size. CD4-sorted patient repertoires appeared more clonal than healthy CD4+ repertoires, and this difference persisted after removing the putative leukemic clones. Each patient's main leukemic clonotypes were private, but more than 20% of these clonotypes showed up at low frequency in the non-leukemic repertoires of other patients.

The sequencing input was CD4+ T cells from blood buffy coats. This receptor was obtained from a human donor in good health.

The CDR3 region: CASSPRTGSYEQYF. The nucleotide sequence reads TGTGCCAGCAGTCCGCGGACGGGCTCCTACGAGCAGTACTTC. The chain is assembled from TRBV27 and TRBJ2-7; no D segment can be confidently identified. V was cut back by 5 bases and J by 0 bases, leaving a gap of 11 bases between them. Including the terminal cysteine and phenylalanine, the CDR3 comprises 14 residues. Left in the record is the CDR3 DNA by itself, 42 bases read in frame from the first base. CDR1 and CDR2 are read off the germline V gene (reference sequence) as MNHEY and SMNVEV.